This is a list of T cell receptor beta chains from one sample in a study of beta chain features in type 1 diabetes. Some clones are missing from TCRdb's copy, which holds only in-frame ones; the method was immunoSEQ multiplex PCR. The sample yields 600,000 to 700,000 clones, under 15% seen once. Material: naive CD4+ T cells from blood. The receptors originated from a man aged 30 to 39 with type 1 diabetes. The CDR3 runs from the conserved cysteine through the conserved F or W. D genes are given only for firm matches. Where a row states a size, it is once, few, many or the class of an expanded clone; other rows omit it.

TRBV7-8	TRBJ1-5	-	TRBD1	TGTGCCAGCAGCCCCATGACAGGGGGCGGTCAGCCCCAGCATTTT	CASSPMTGGGQPQHF
TRBV7-3	TRBJ2-5	-	TRBD2	TGTGCCAGCAGCTTCGCTAGCGGGAGTGAAGAGACCCAGTACTTC	CASSFASGSEETQYF
TRBV7-3	TRBJ1-6	few	-	TGTGCCAGCGGGACTCGAAGTAATTCACCCCTCCACTTT	CASGTRSNSPLHF
TRBV7-2	TRBJ2-1	-	-	TGTGCCAGCAGCTTAACGCTTCCAACATATGAGCAGTTCTTC	CASSLTLPTYEQFF
TRBV12-5	TRBJ2-3	few	-	TGTGCTAGTGGTTTGGGGTTCACAGATACGCAGTATTTT	CASGLGFTDTQYF
TRBV4-3	TRBJ2-7	-	-	TGCGCCAGCAGCCAAGATGCAGGGATGAGCTCCTACGAGCAGTACTTC	CASSQDAGMSSYEQYF
TRBV25-1	TRBJ1-1	few	TRBD1	TGTGCCAGCAGAATGACAGGGACAGTGAACACTGAAGCTTTCTTT	CASRMTGTVNTEAFF
TRBV5-1	TRBJ2-3	once	-	TGCGCCAGCAAGAGTCAGAGATCCTCTAGCACAGATACGCAGTATTTT	CASKSQRSSSTDTQYF
TRBV30	TRBJ1-5	-	-	TGTGCCTGGAGTTTTTTGGAAAAAGGGCCCCAGCATTTT	CAWSFLEKGPQHF
TRBV15	TRBJ1-5	-	-	TGTGCCACCAGCAGAGGGAAGGGTCCGGATCAGCCCCAGCATTTT	CATSRGKGPDQPQHF
TRBV25-1	TRBJ1-6	-	-	TGTGCCAGCAGTCCCTCCACAGGGATCAATTCACCCCTCCACTTT	CASSPSTGINSPLHF
TRBV4-2	TRBJ1-6	-	-	TGTGCCAGCAGCCAAGAATGGACAGCGAATAATTCACCCCTCCACTTT	CASSQEWTANNSPLHF
TRBV2	TRBJ2-7	few	-	TGTGCCAGCAGTCCTACCTACGAGCAGTACTTC	CASSPTYEQYF
TRBV5-6	TRBJ1-2	-	-	TGTGCCAGCAGCCGCCTAGGCTCTGACGCTACTAACTATGGCTACACCTTC	CASSRLGSDATNYGYTF
TRBV20-1	TRBJ2-5	-	-	TGCAGTGCCAACGGTGGGGAGACCCAGTACTTC	CSANGGETQYF
TRBV14	TRBJ1-2	-	-	TGTGCCAGCAGCCAAGTGGGTCGGCCGCCGGATGGCTACACCTTC	CASSQVGRPPDGYTF
TRBV27	TRBJ2-4	few	TRBD1	TGTGCCAGCAGGCTAACAGGGGAGACCAAAAACATTCAGTACTTC	CASRLTGETKNIQYF
TRBV7-2	TRBJ2-1	few	TRBD2	TGTGCCAGCAGCCCCTGGACTAGCTCGGGGAATGAGCAGTTCTTC	CASSPWTSSGNEQFF
TRBV28	TRBJ2-3	few	-	TGTGCCAGCAGTTTCTTTCAGGGTGTCAATACGCAGTATTTT	CASSFFQGVNTQYF
TRBV5-6	TRBJ2-2	-	TRBD1	TGTGCCAGCAGCTTGGAAGGGGGCGCCCCGACCGGGGAGCTGTTTTTT	CASSLEGGAPTGELFF
TRBV14	TRBJ1-6	-	-	TGTGCCAGCAGCCAAGCTTCCGGGGGAAGGTCACCCCTCCACTTT	CASSQASGGRSPLHF
TRBV28	TRBJ2-5	-	-	TGTGCCAGCAGTTTGACATATCAAGAGACCCAGTACTTC	CASSLTYQETQYF
TRBV5-4	TRBJ2-3	-	TRBD2	TGTGCCAGCAGTCATGGCTCTAGCGGGGGCAGCACAGATACGCAGTATTTT	CASSHGSSGGSTDTQYF
TRBV19	TRBJ2-3	few	-	TGTGCCAGTAGTCCAAGACAGACAGATACGCAGTATTTT	CASSPRQTDTQYF
TRBV7-9	TRBJ1-2	few	-	TGTGCCAGCAGCGCCCCCGGCGAGGGCTACACCTTC	CASSAPGEGYTF
TRBV18	TRBJ2-1	few	TRBD2	TGTGCCAGCCTGCTTTGGACTAGCGGTAATGAGCAGTTCTTC	CASLLWTSGNEQFF
TRBV18	TRBJ2-3	-	-	TGTGCCAGCTCGTTGCTCAGGGACAGCACAGATACGCAGTATTTT	CASSLLRDSTDTQYF
TRBV4-3	TRBJ1-2	few	TRBD1	TGCGCCAGCAGCCAAGATGGGACAGGGAACCATGACAACTATGGCTACACCTTC	CASSQDGTGNHDNYGYTF
TRBV19	TRBJ1-1	-	-	TGTGCCAGTAGTAGAATTCCCTCTGAGGCCAGGGACACTGAAGCTTTCTTT	CASSRIPSEARDTEAFF
TRBV5-1	TRBJ2-1	-	-	TGCGCCAGCAGCTTTCAGGGGACCAATGAGCAGTTCTTC	CASSFQGTNEQFF
TRBV30	TRBJ1-2	many	-	TGTGCCTGGAGTACCGGGGGGTATGGCTACACCTTC	CAWSTGGYGYTF
TRBV20-1	TRBJ2-7	-	-	TGCAGTGCTACCGGACTGGTCGAGCAGTACTTC	CSATGLVEQYF
TRBV18	TRBJ2-3	few	-	TGTGCCAGCTCACCACGGGGGGCTGAAGATACGCAGTATTTT	CASSPRGAEDTQYF
TRBV30	TRBJ2-2	few	-	TGTGCCTGGAGTGTACAAGGGGGCGGGGAGCTGTTTTTT	CAWSVQGGGELFF
TRBV7-9	TRBJ2-7	-	-	TGTGCCAGCAGCTCAAATTCCTACGAGCAGTACTTC	CASSSNSYEQYF
TRBV7-2	TRBJ1-4	few	TRBD1	TGTGCCAGCAGCTTAGATAACAGGGGTCCTGGAAAACTGTTTTTT	CASSLDNRGPGKLFF
TRBV28	TRBJ2-1	-	TRBD1	TGTGCCAGCAGTTCCCCGGGACAGGGGGCGAATGAGCAGTTCTTC	CASSSPGQGANEQFF
TRBV5-1	TRBJ1-2	few	-	TGCGCCAGCAGCTTGGTTCCAGGAGAGAACTATGGCTACACCTTC	CASSLVPGENYGYTF
TRBV7-6	TRBJ2-1	few	-	TGTGCCAGCAGCTTAACAGGGTCAACCTACAATGAGCAGTTCTTC	CASSLTGSTYNEQFF
TRBV18	TRBJ2-5	-	TRBD2	TGTGCCAGCTCACCAACTACACTAGCGCAAGAGACCCAGTACTTC	CASSPTTLAQETQYF
TRBV18	TRBJ2-7	few	-	TGTGCCAGCTCACTTTTTAAAGGACAAATCTACGAGCAGTACTTC	CASSLFKGQIYEQYF
TRBV7-2	TRBJ1-3	few	-	TGTGCCAGCAGCTTAGCCATCTCTGGAAACACCATATATTTT	CASSLAISGNTIYF
TRBV7-9	TRBJ2-3	-	-	TGTGCCAGCAGCCCACGGATGGCTAGCACAGATACGCAGTATTTT	CASSPRMASTDTQYF
TRBV9	TRBJ2-5	-	TRBD1	TGTGCCAGCAGCACCGGGACAGCACAAGAGACCCAGTACTTC	CASSTGTAQETQYF
TRBV7-2	TRBJ1-4	-	-	TGTGCCAGCAGCGCCACAGGGCCACCAGAAAAACTGTTTTTT	CASSATGPPEKLFF
TRBV29-1	TRBJ1-1	-	-	TGCAGCGTATCAGTGTCGGGGGTCGGCACTGAAGCTTTCTTT	CSVSVSGVGTEAFF
TRBV28	TRBJ2-2	-	-	TGTGCCAGCAGTAGAGACAGCCAGAACACCGGGGAGCTGTTTTTT	CASSRDSQNTGELFF
TRBV5-1	TRBJ2-2	few	-	TGCGCCAGCAGCTTGGAGATTCCAGGGTTACCGTCCGGGGAGCTGTTTTTT	CASSLEIPGLPSGELFF